This T cell receptor beta chain stems from a study of Ad26.COV2.S vaccination and SARS-CoV-2 variants. The overall study: Recipients of Ad26.COV2.S got it intramuscularly, once or twice 56 days apart. Broader study findings: It was found that vaccine and placebo recipients had similar non-spike TCR breadth.

The sample's treatment: about 20 received Ad26.COV2.S at low or high dose, single or two shots; roughly five received placebo; per-sample allocation not given. Day 63 following the first vaccine or placebo injection was when the samples were taken. Immunization relied on an Ad26 vector, which expressed Wuhan-strain SARS-CoV-2 spike. V lost 8 bases, J lost 9 bases, and 16 bases lay in between. From germline, CDR1 is MGHRA and CDR2 YSYEKL. The CDR3 has 12 residues. This table comes from immunoSEQ multiplex PCR, and its TCRdb copy is limited to in-frame clones, with some not included. The sample lists 350,000 to 400,000 clones, 75% to 90% occurring once. With regard to this clone: Its specificity is unknown.

This specimen was peripheral blood, taken in a trial of Ad26.COV2.S vaccine versus placebo. The chain links TRBV4-1 to TRBJ1-2; no firm D call. The receptor's source is a person between 18 and 60 years old who received the Ad26.COV2.S COVID-19 vaccine or a placebo. The CDR3 sequence: CASSGETERYTF. In DNA, the CDR3 is TGCGCCAGCTCGGGCGAGACGGAGCGCTACACCTTC.